This T cell receptor (beta chain) emerged from a study of cytomegalovirus exposure and HLA in healthy donors. Study-level results: Specific recognition of CMV antigens was confirmed in vitro for a few chains (all CMV-associated).

As to this clone: Its specificity is not known.

Germline trimming cut 6 bases from V and 4 bases from J; bases unmatched to any gene: 6. The V gene's germline CDR1 is MDHEN and CDR2 SYDVKM. The CDR3 totals 14 residues. Assay: immunoSEQ multiplex PCR; the TCRdb copy retains only in-frame clones and omits some. The data show some 150,000 clones, less than 95% seen once. The sequenced sample consisted of PBMCs. The sequence came from a man in his late teens or twenties in good health and CMV-seropositive. The chain has TRBV28 and TRBJ2-1; 7 bases align to TRBD1. The CDR3 here is CASRQGDGYNEQFF. The CDR3, as DNA: TGTGCCAGCAGGCAGGGGGACGGATACAATGAGCAGTTCTTC.